One and the same sample provided the 30 T cell receptor beta chains below, sequenced in a study of T cells after yellow fever vaccination. In TCRdb, the 5' RACE reads were re-called with MiXCR into one record per CDR3 protein. The sample records some 200,000 distinct CDR3 sequences, approximately 3.2% being singletons. Sample: CD4+ T cells sorted from PBMCs, taken 10 days after the yellow fever booster vaccination. The source is a man aged 18 to 29 who received the YFV17D yellow fever vaccine.

The J gene is TRBJ2-7, the V gene TRBV20-1, with a weak D call TRBD1 (5 bases). This CDR3 spans 13 amino acids. Trimming removed 4 bases from V and 4 bases from J, with 14 bases in between. Per the germline V gene, CDR1 is DFQATT and CDR2 is SNEGSKA (reference sequence). The chain's CDR3 is CSANGASRYEQYV. CDR3 in DNA: TGCAGTGCTAATGGGGCTTCTAGGTACGAGCAGTACGTC.

The rearrangement uses TRBV18 and TRBJ1-3; tentatively, D is TRBD1 (6 bases). CDR1 and CDR2 (germline): KGHSH, LQKENI. Trimming cost V 1 base and J 0 bases, with 13 bases left between them. The length of the CDR3 is 17 residues. The DNA of the CDR3 is TGTGCCAGCTCACCACGCAATACAGGGCCCTCTGGAAACACCATATATTTT. Protein: CASSPRNTGPSGNTIYF.

This chain connects TRBV7-9 to TRBJ2-5, with 15 bases fitting TRBD2. The CDR3 loop spans 17 amino acids. V lost 5 bases and J lost 3; bases outside the gene matches: 7. Germline V CDR1 and CDR2: SEHNR, FQNEAQ (reference sequence). The CDR3 protein is CASSPGTSGGKEETQYF. CDR3 sequence (DNA): TGTGCCAGCAGCCCGGGGACTAGCGGGGGGAAGGAAGAGACCCAGTACTTC. The variable domain in full, completed from reference TRBV7-9 and TRBJ2-5, reads DTGVSQNPRHKITKRGQNVTFRCDPISEHNRLYWYRQTLGQGPEFLTYFQNEAQLEKSRLLSDRFSAERPKGSFSTLEIQRTEQGDSAMYLCASSPGTSGGKEETQYFGPGTRLLVL.

This clonotype was seen a handful of times. J is TRBJ2-5 and V is TRBV5-1; D not resolved. Looked up from germline, CDR1 is SGHRS and CDR2 is YFSETQ. CDR3 length: 15 residues. V lost 4 bases to trimming and J lost 5 bases, with 18 bases between them. The CDR3 loop is CASSLVGGRVETQYF. The CDR3 DNA is TGCGCCAGCAGCCTCGTTGGTGGGCGCGTGGAGACCCAGTACTTC.

The rearrangement joins TRBV20-1 to TRBJ2-1; D unclear. Germline V gene data show CDR1 as DFQATT and CDR2 as SNEGSKA (reference sequence). This CDR3 has 13 amino acids. Deletions cut 5 bases from V and 6 bases from J, with 14 bases between. In nucleotides, the CDR3 is TGCAGTGCTCCTCCCTCCAGCGTCAATGAGCAGTTCTTC. It translates to CSAPPSSVNEQFF.

The sample holds many counts of this clonotype. The CDR3, as DNA: TGTGCCAGCAGCTCGGATGTACGGGAGACCCAGTACTTC. It specifies CASSSDVRETQYF. This chain links TRBV7-2 with TRBJ2-5; unclear D gene. The ends were cut back, 4 bases at V and 5 bases at J, with 11 bases in the middle. Germline-derived CDR1 and CDR2 are SGHTA and FQGNSA. The CDR3 is made up of 13 amino acids.

This clonotype was detected ten times or more. The chain couples TRBV12-3 or TRBV12-4 to TRBJ1-1, with TRBD1 as a possible D gene (5 bases). The ends were cut back, 5 bases at V and 3 bases at J, with 13 bases in the middle. This CDR3 has 14 residues. The CDR3 DNA reads as TGTGCCAGCAGTACCCTGGGGGGGTACACTGAAGCTTTCTTT. It translates to CASSTLGGYTEAFF.

This clonotype occurred many times. Here the CDR3 reads CATMGQGRRGVYEQFF. For the CDR3, the DNA is TGTGCCACCATGGGGCAGGGCAGACGGGGGGTCTATGAGCAGTTCTTC. The rearrangement uses TRBV24-1 and TRBJ2-1, with TRBD2 matching over 7 bases. The CDR3 sequence is 16 residues long. V lost 8 bases to trimming and J lost 8 bases; unmatched junction nucleotides: 17. CDR1 is KGHDR and CDR2 is SFDVKD in the germline V gene.

This clonotype was seen ten or more times. This chain connects TRBV3-1 to TRBJ2-2; 14 nucleotides line up with TRBD2. The CDR3 consists of 16 residues. The J segment lost 5 bases and the V segment lost 3 bases, leaving 2 bases of the junction unmatched. The germline gives CDR1 LGHDT, CDR2 YNNKEL (reference sequence). DNA of the CDR3: TGTGCCAGCAGCCAGGGACTAGCGGGGGAGACCGGGGAGCTGTTTTTT. Its protein is CASSQGLAGETGELFF.

This clonotype has ten or more counts. V gene TRBV20-1 combines with J gene TRBJ2-1; D perhaps matches TRBD1 (6 bases). CDR3 length equals 15 residues. V was trimmed by 0 bases and J by 4 bases, leaving 13 bases between them. Germline V CDR1 and CDR2: DFQATT, SNEGSKA (reference sequence). The CDR3 nucleotides are TGCAGTGCTAGAGATGCCGGGACAAGATACAATGAGCAGTTCTTC. It yields the protein CSARDAGTRYNEQFF.

This clonotype has ten or more counts. This rearrangement joins TRBV12-3 or TRBV12-4 to TRBJ2-2; perhaps TRBD1 as D (6 bases). CDR3 length: 13 amino acids. With 3 bases removed from V and 5 bases from J, the gap between germline ends came to 7 bases. CDR3 bases: TGTGCCAGCAGTTTTACAGGGACCGGGGAGCTGTTTTTT. This encodes CASSFTGTGELFF.

This clonotype was seen only a few times. The chain has TRBV7-2 and TRBJ1-2, with a tentative D call TRBD1 (5 bases). V lost 4 bases, J lost 8 bases, and 14 bases lay in between. The germline CDR1 and CDR2 sequences are SGHTA and FQGNSA. The CDR3 totals 13 residues. CDR3 residues: CASSSGPRGGYTF. For the CDR3, the DNA is TGTGCCAGCAGCTCCGGGCCAAGGGGCGGCTACACCTTC.

This clonotype has a count of ten or more. The chain recombines TRBV11-2 with TRBJ2-5, with 8 bases fitting TRBD2. Germline CDR1 is SGHAT and CDR2 is FQNNGV. The CDR3 extends over 16 amino acids. The junction had 10 bases not matched to a gene; V was cut back by 0 bases and J by 7 bases. The chain's CDR3 is CASSLDPRGAAGTQYF. As DNA, the CDR3 is TGTGCCAGCAGCTTAGACCCGCGGGGGGCCGCTGGGACCCAGTACTTC.

The chain has TRBV5-1 and TRBJ2-5; 7 bases are shared with TRBD1. The J segment lost 1 base and the V segment lost 3 bases, leaving 6 bases of the junction unmatched. CDR3 length: 15 residues. Germline V lookup: CDR1 SGHRS, CDR2 YFSETQ. The CDR3 region is CASSSQGTVQETQYF. In nucleotides, the CDR3 is TGCGCCAGCAGCTCCCAGGGGACAGTCCAAGAGACCCAGTACTTC.

This clonotype was seen ten or more times. This chain links TRBV18 with TRBJ1-1, with D hard to call. Germline lookup yields CDR1 KGHSH and CDR2 LQKENI. The CDR3 contains 14 residues. With 1 base removed from V and 3 bases from J, the gap between germline ends came to 9 bases. The CDR3 loop reads CASSPQQLDTEAFF. The CDR3 nucleotides are TGTGCCAGCTCACCACAACAGCTCGACACTGAAGCTTTCTTT.

This clonotype was detected many times. J is TRBJ1-5 and V is TRBV7-2; 7 nucleotides align to TRBD1. CDR3 length equals 13 residues. The germline gives CDR1 SGHTA, CDR2 FQGNSA. V trimming: 5 bases; J trimming: 7 bases; junction bases outside the gene matches: 5. In nucleotides, the CDR3 is TGTGCCAGCAGCGAACAGGGGTTCCAGCCCCAGCATTTT. Translating it yields CASSEQGFQPQHF.

This clonotype has ten or more counts. The chain recombines TRBV5-1 with TRBJ1-5, with D tentatively TRBD1 (5 bases). V was pared by 0 bases and J by 6 bases, with 22 bases between. Germline V gives CDR1 SGHRS, CDR2 YFSETQ. The CDR3 spans 18 residues. CDR3 residues: CASSLAPLEGAGPQPQHF. The DNA for the CDR3 is TGCGCCAGCAGCTTGGCCCCCTTGGAAGGGGCCGGGCCTCAGCCCCAGCATTTT.

This chain links TRBV2 with TRBJ1-5; D gene ambiguous. V lost 4 bases to trimming and J lost 0 bases, with 13 bases between them. This CDR3 has 16 residues. The germline V gene has CDR1 SNHLY and CDR2 FYNNEI. The CDR3 bases are TGTGCCAGCAGTGGTCAAGTTACCGATAGCAATCAGCCCCAGCATTTT. Translating it yields CASSGQVTDSNQPQHF.

This clonotype was counted at least ten times. The CDR3 nucleotides are TGCGCCAGCAGCCAAGAGTGGGGAGTCAATGAAAAACTGTTTTTT. Residues: CASSQEWGVNEKLFF. V gene TRBV4-3 combines with J gene TRBJ1-4; no definite D call. Germline CDR1 LGHNA, CDR2 YSLEER. Trimming removed 0 bases from V and 5 bases from J, with 10 bases in between. The CDR3 runs 15 residues.

This clonotype was recorded many times. V gene TRBV20-1 combines with J gene TRBJ2-7; weak D call: TRBD2 (6 bases). The germline gives CDR1 DFQATT, CDR2 SNEGSKA (reference sequence). V was shortened by 3 bases and J by 3 bases, with 9 bases between the two germline ends. The CDR3 runs 12 residues. CDR3 loop: CSARGGDYEQYF. DNA for the CDR3: TGCAGTGCTAGGGGCGGGGACTACGAGCAGTACTTC.

The CDR3 reads CASSQDRRDNEQFF. The CDR3 region has the DNA TGTGCCAGCAGCCAAGATCGGCGGGACAATGAGCAGTTCTTC. The chain is built from TRBV4-2 and TRBJ2-1; maybe TRBD2 (5 bases). V was cut by 0 bases and J by 5 bases, with 8 bases left in between. CDR3 length equals 14 residues. The germline CDR1 and CDR2 sequences are LGHNA and YNFKEQ.

This rearrangement joins TRBV13 to TRBJ2-3, with unresolved D. This CDR3 has 11 residues. V was clipped by 6 bases and J by 11 bases, with 12 bases between them. Looked up from germline, CDR1 is PRHDT and CDR2 is FYEKMQ (reference sequence). The chain's CDR3 is CASRQGIVQYF. CDR3 coding DNA: TGTGCCAGCAGACAAGGGATCGTGCAGTATTTT.

This rearrangement joins TRBV4-1 to TRBJ2-5; no clear D. V dropped 0 bases and J dropped 3 bases, with 14 bases sitting between them. The length of the CDR3 is 16 residues. The germline V gene has CDR1 MGHRA and CDR2 YSYEKL. The CDR3 sequence is CASSQDVRQREETQYF. The CDR3, as DNA: TGCGCCAGCAGCCAAGACGTTCGGCAAAGGGAAGAGACCCAGTACTTC.

The table lists this clonotype with a few counts. V and J are TRBV4-3 and TRBJ1-2, with no clear D. The germline CDR1 and CDR2 sequences are LGHNA and YSLEER. The CDR3 spans 13 residues. The V end was cut by 0 bases, the J end by 8 bases, with 10 bases between. CDR3 in DNA: TGCGCCAGCAGCCAAGAGGGAGGATCAGGCTACACCTTC. Protein sequence: CASSQEGGSGYTF.

The chain couples TRBV12-3 or TRBV12-4 to TRBJ1-2; unclear D gene. The CDR3 runs to 15 residues. V was shortened by 0 bases and J by 3 bases, with 11 bases between the two germline ends. The CDR3 DNA reads TGTGCCAGCAGTTTAGCATCGCCTCACTACTATGGCTACACCTTC. This gives the protein CASSLASPHYYGYTF.

In this sample, this clonotype turned up a few times. The chain recombines TRBV28 with TRBJ2-1; 8 nucleotides align to TRBD1. The ends lost 7 bases at V and 3 bases at J; junction bases unmatched: 5. Germline CDR1 MDHEN, CDR2 SYDVKM. The CDR3 length is 14 residues. In DNA, the CDR3 is TGTGCCAGCATTACCGGGACAGGCTACAATGAGCAGTTCTTC. This encodes CASITGTGYNEQFF.

At least ten counts were recorded for this clonotype. The V and J genes are TRBV18 and TRBJ1-5; TRBD1 is a possible D gene (5 bases). Trimming shortened V by 3 bases and J by 5 bases, and 14 bases separated the two germline ends. The CDR3 is made up of 15 amino acids. The germline CDR1 and CDR2 sequences are KGHSH and LQKENI. CDR3 region: CASSPGPEGDQPQHF. As DNA, the CDR3 is TGTGCCAGCTCACCGGGGCCCGAGGGCGATCAGCCCCAGCATTTT.

This clonotype was seen ten or more times. V gene TRBV18 combines with J gene TRBJ1-2; D not certain. This CDR3 is 12 amino acids long. Trimming pared 6 bases from V and 7 bases from J, leaving 12 bases between. In germline, CDR1 is KGHSH, CDR2 LQKENI. The CDR3 nucleotides read TGTGCCAGCTCCCCAGGCGTACCTGGCTACACCTTC. This sequence encodes CASSPGVPGYTF.

This clonotype was detected only a few times. The chain carries TRBV11-1 and TRBJ2-7; D remains ambiguous. The V end lost 3 bases, the J end lost 6 bases, and 9 bases lay between the germline ends. The CDR3 is 12 amino acids. The germline V gene has CDR1 SGHAT and CDR2 FQDESV (reference sequence). The CDR3 sequence: CASSFSLSEQYF. The CDR3 coding sequence is TGTGCCAGCAGCTTTAGCCTAAGCGAGCAGTACTTC.

This clonotype was observed a few times. The chain carries TRBV5-1 and TRBJ2-7; D is ambiguous. This CDR3 has 12 amino acids. V shed 2 bases and J shed 5 bases, with 8 bases lying between them. The germline CDR1 and CDR2 sequences are SGHRS and YFSETQ. CDR3 nucleotides: TGCGCCAGCAGCTTTAGCAATGACGAGCAGTACTTC. Translation: CASSFSNDEQYF.